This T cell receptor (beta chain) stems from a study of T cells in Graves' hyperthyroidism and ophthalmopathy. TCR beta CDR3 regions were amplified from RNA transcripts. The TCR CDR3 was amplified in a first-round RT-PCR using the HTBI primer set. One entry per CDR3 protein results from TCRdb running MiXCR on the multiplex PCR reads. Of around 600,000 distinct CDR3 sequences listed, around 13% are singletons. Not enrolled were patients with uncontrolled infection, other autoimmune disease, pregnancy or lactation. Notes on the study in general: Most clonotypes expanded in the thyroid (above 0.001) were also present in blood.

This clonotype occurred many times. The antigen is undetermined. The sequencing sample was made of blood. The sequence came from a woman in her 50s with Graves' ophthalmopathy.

Here the CDR3 DNA reads TGTGCCAGCAGCTTTATCCCTAGCGGGAAGGATGAGCAGTTCTTC. As protein: CASSFIPSGKDEQFF. V and J are TRBV7-3 and TRBJ2-1; 9 bases align to TRBD2. Looked up from germline, CDR1 is SGHTA and CDR2 is FQGTGA. Trimming took 3 bases from V and 8 from J; bases not matched to a gene: 8. The CDR3 totals 15 residues.